The 17 T cell receptor beta chains presented below share a single source sample, sequenced in a study of cytomegalovirus exposure and HLA in healthy donors. The PCR employed 60 Vbeta primers together with 13 Jbeta primers. Data came from immunoSEQ multiplex PCR; TCRdb stores just in-frame clones and leaves some out. This table has around 190,000 clones, around 81% appearing once. The specimen was PBMCs. These receptors all stem from a man younger than 40 in good health and CMV-seronegative.

The chain is built from TRBV5-6 and TRBJ1-2; the D is unclear. Germline assignment: CDR1 SGHDT and CDR2 YYEEEE. Trimming removed 0 bases at V and 7 bases at J, with 16 bases between. The CDR3 loop spans 15 amino acids. CDR3 nucleotides: TGTGCCAGCAGCTTGGGCACCTACCAAAGTGGTGGCTACACCTTC. This codes for CASSLGTYQSGGYTF.

This sequence joins TRBV5-4 and TRBJ2-7; perhaps TRBD1 as D (7 bases). V dropped 5 bases and J dropped 2 bases, with 20 bases sitting between them. Germline V CDR1 and CDR2: SGHNT, YYREEE (reference sequence). This CDR3 contains 16 residues. DNA of the CDR3: TGTGCCAGCAGTACACCCCTTGGAGGGGGCCCCTACGAGCAGTACTTC. Its protein product is CASSTPLGGGPYEQYF.

V is TRBV13 and J is TRBJ2-1; 12 bases fit TRBD2. V trimming: 3 bases; J trimming: 11 bases; junction bases outside the gene matches: 8. The CDR3 totals 15 residues. Germline values: CDR1 PRHDT, CDR2 FYEKMQ (reference sequence). CDR3 protein: CASSFFLAGGIKQFF. The CDR3 bases are TGTGCCAGCAGCTTTTTTCTAGCGGGAGGGATAAAGCAGTTCTTC.

The rearrangement joins TRBV13 to TRBJ1-1; D perhaps matches TRBD1 (5 bases). Looked up from germline, CDR1 is PRHDT and CDR2 is FYEKMQ (reference sequence). The CDR3 totals 14 residues. V shed 6 bases and J shed 4 bases, with 15 bases lying between them. Written as DNA, the CDR3 is TGTGCCAGCAGAAATCAGGGTAAGCGCACTGAAGCTTTCTTT. As protein: CASRNQGKRTEAFF. The full variable domain, in which reference TRBV13 and TRBJ1-1 provide the parts outside the CDR3, is AAGVIQSPRHLIKEKRETATLKCYPIPRHDTVYWYQQGPGQDPQFLISFYEKMQSDKGSIPDRFSAQQFSDYHSELNMSSLELGDSALYFCASRNQGKRTEAFFGQGTRLTVV.

Details on this clone: The identical CDR3 is also encoded by other nucleotide sequences in the sample. The rearrangement uses TRBV5-1 and TRBJ2-7, with 9 bases lining up with TRBD1. Looked up from germline, CDR1 is SGHRS and CDR2 is YFSETQ. This CDR3 is 13 amino acids long. Trimming cost V 3 bases and J 4 bases; bases outside gene matches: 2. The CDR3 sequence is CASSSGQGYEQYF. In DNA, the CDR3 is TGCGCCAGCAGCTCAGGACAGGGGTACGAGCAGTACTTC. The full variable domain, in which reference TRBV5-1 and TRBJ2-7 provide the parts outside the CDR3, is KAGVTQTPRYLIKTRGQQVTLSCSPISGHRSVSWYQQTPGQGLQFLFEYFSETQRNKGNFPGRFSGRQFSNSRSEMNVSTLELGDSALYLCASSSGQGYEQYFGPGTRLTVT.

The genes are TRBV5-5 and TRBJ2-1, with 7 bases identical to TRBD1. V was clipped by 4 bases and J by 8 bases; unmatched bases: 9. Germline loops: CDR1 SGHKS, CDR2 YYEKEE (reference sequence). The CDR3 totals 14 residues. Here the CDR3 reads CASSVGQHLDEQFF. CDR3 DNA: TGTGCCAGCAGCGTGGGACAGCACTTGGATGAGCAGTTCTTC.

Written as DNA, the CDR3 is TGTGCCAGCAGCTTGGGACTAGCGGCTAACACCGGGGAGCTGTTTTTT. This translates into CASSLGLAANTGELFF. The rearrangement uses TRBV5-4 and TRBJ2-2; 9 positions match TRBD2. V gave up 0 bases and J gave up 2 bases; unmatched junction bases: 2. The germline gives CDR1 SGHNT, CDR2 YYREEE (reference sequence). The CDR3 has 16 amino acids.

The chain employs TRBV2 and TRBJ2-1; 8 positions match TRBD2. The CDR3 spans 15 residues. The V gene end was trimmed by 6 bases and the J gene end by 5 bases; junction bases not matched to a gene: 9. Germline CDR1 SNHLY, CDR2 FYNNEI. The CDR3 nucleotides are TGTGCCAGCAGCGAGCGGGAGCAGGAAAACAATGAGCAGTTCTTC. Translated: CASSEREQENNEQFF. Full variable domain (remainder filled in from reference TRBV2 and TRBJ2-1): EPEVTQTPSHQVTQMGQEVILRCVPISNHLYFYWYRQILGQKVEFLVSFYNNEISEKSEIFDDQFSVERPDGSNFTLKIRSTKLEDSAMYFCASSEREQENNEQFFGPGTRLTVL.

The gene calls are TRBV2 and TRBJ1-1; 12 bases are shared with TRBD1. The CDR3 runs 14 residues. The germline CDR1 and CDR2 sequences are SNHLY and FYNNEI. V gave up 6 bases and J gave up 5 bases; unmatched junction bases: 4. The CDR3 DNA reads TGTGCCAGCAGACAGGGACAGGGGGCGACTGAAGCTTTCTTT. Translating gives CASRQGQGATEAFF.

The rearrangement joins TRBV5-5 to TRBJ1-2; TRBD1 agrees at 7 bases. This CDR3 spans 15 amino acids. The V gene end was trimmed by 0 bases and the J gene end by 2 bases; junction bases not matched to a gene: 4. Germline V gene lookup returns CDR1 SGHKS and CDR2 YYEKEE (reference sequence). The CDR3 protein is CASSLGTGSNYGYTF. CDR3 DNA sequence: TGTGCCAGCAGCTTGGGGACAGGTAGCAACTATGGCTACACCTTC.

The chain carries TRBV5-1 and TRBJ1-2, with D possibly TRBD1 on 5 matching bases. CDR1 and CDR2 from the germline V gene are SGHRS and YFSETQ. Deletions cut 4 bases from V and 0 bases from J, with 10 bases between. The length of the CDR3 is 14 residues. For the CDR3, the DNA is TGCGCCAGCAGCAGTCGACAGTCTAACTATGGCTACACCTTC. It encodes CASSSRQSNYGYTF.

V is TRBV10-1 and J is TRBJ2-7, with D perhaps TRBD1 (6 bases). CDR1 is WNHNN, CDR2 SYGVQD, per germline (reference sequence). Trimming took 8 bases from V and 1 from J, leaving 15 bases between them. The CDR3 loop spans 14 amino acids. CDR3 in amino acids: CASPNRVLSYEQYF. CDR3 DNA: TGCGCCAGCCCAAACAGGGTGTTATCCTACGAGCAGTACTTC.

The chain links TRBV5-6 to TRBJ2-3, with 9 bases identical to TRBD2. This CDR3 is 17 amino acids long. After removal of 4 bases from V and 2 bases from J, the junction contained 11 bases not matched to a gene. Germline V lookup: CDR1 SGHDT, CDR2 YYEEEE. CDR3 region: CASSPLRTSAVTDTQYF. The DNA for the CDR3 is TGTGCCAGCAGCCCGCTGAGGACTAGCGCGGTCACAGATACGCAGTATTTT.

This clone occurred once. The chain joins TRBV18 to TRBJ2-7, with D possibly matching TRBD2 (5 bases). Germline V CDR1 and CDR2: KGHSH, LQKENI. V was shortened by 0 bases and J by 6 bases, with 21 bases between the two germline ends. The CDR3 is 17 amino acids. CDR3 DNA sequence: TGTGCCAGCTCACCACCGATTGAGGGCACCGCGAGAGTCGAGCAGTACTTC. Amino acid sequence: CASSPPIEGTARVEQYF.

The genes are TRBV27 and TRBJ2-5; D is possibly TRBD1 (6 bases). The V gene's germline CDR1 is MNHEY and CDR2 SMNVEV (reference sequence). Deletions cut 7 bases from V and 5 bases from J, with 17 bases between. The CDR3 runs to 14 residues. The CDR3 bases are TGTGCCAGCACCCCGGTCAGGGGTGGTGAGACCCAGTACTTC. It encodes CASTPVRGGETQYF.

CDR3 in amino acids: CASSISGDSSYEQYF. CDR3 nucleotide sequence: TGTGCCAGCAGCATTAGCGGGGACAGCTCCTACGAGCAGTACTTC. The V gene is TRBV7-9, the J gene TRBJ2-7, with D possibly TRBD2 on 8 matching bases. The CDR3 runs 15 residues. Germline assignment: CDR1 SEHNR and CDR2 FQNEAQ (reference sequence). V was cut by 5 bases and J by 0 bases, with 14 bases left in between.

The chain is built from TRBV6-5 and TRBJ2-7; 9 positions agree with TRBD2. This CDR3 has 16 residues. Germline V lookup: CDR1 MNHEY, CDR2 SVGAGI. Unmatched junction bases numbered 7, after V lost 0 bases and J lost 4 bases. CDR3 nucleotide sequence: TGTGCCAGCAGTTACTCGAAGGCTAGCGGGACTTACGAGCAGTACTTC. Translating gives CASSYSKASGTYEQYF.